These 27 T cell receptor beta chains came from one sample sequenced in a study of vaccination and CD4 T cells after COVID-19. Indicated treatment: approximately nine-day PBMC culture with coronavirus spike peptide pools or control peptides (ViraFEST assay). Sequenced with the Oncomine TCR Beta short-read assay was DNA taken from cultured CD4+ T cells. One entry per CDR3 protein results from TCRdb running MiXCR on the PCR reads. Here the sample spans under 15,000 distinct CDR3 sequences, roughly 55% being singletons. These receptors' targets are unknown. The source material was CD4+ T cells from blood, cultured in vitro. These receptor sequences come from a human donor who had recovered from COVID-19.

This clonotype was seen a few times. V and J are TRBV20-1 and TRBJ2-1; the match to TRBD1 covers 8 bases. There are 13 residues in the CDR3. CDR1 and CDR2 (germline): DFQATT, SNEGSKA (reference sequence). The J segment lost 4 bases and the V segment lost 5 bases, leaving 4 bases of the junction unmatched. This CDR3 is CSALGTGYNEQFF. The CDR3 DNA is TGCAGTGCTCTAGGGACAGGTTACAATGAGCAGTTCTTC.

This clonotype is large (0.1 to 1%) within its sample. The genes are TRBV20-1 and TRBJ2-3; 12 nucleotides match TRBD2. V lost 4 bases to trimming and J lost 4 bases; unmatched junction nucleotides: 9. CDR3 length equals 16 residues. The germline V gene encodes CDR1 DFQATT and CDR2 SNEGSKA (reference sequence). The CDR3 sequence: CSAMGATSGSSDTQYF. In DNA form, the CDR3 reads TGCAGTGCTATGGGGGCGACTAGCGGGAGTTCAGATACGCAGTATTTT.

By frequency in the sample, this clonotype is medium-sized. The CDR3 spells CASRNLLAGAEGTQYF. The CDR3, as DNA: TGTGCCAGCAGGAACCTCCTCGCGGGAGCGGAAGGGACCCAGTACTTC. This chain links TRBV5-4 with TRBJ2-5; 7 bases fit TRBD2. V gave up 5 bases and J gave up 7 bases; unmatched junction bases: 17. Germline V gives CDR1 SGHNT, CDR2 YYREEE (reference sequence). The CDR3 is 16 amino acids.

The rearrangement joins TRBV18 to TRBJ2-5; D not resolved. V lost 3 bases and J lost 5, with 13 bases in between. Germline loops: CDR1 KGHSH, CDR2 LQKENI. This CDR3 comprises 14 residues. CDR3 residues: CASSPGGVGETQYF. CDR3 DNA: TGTGCCAGCTCACCCGGTGGGGTAGGGGAGACCCAGTACTTC.

CDR3 coding DNA: TGTGCCAGCAGTGTTCCCAGGGACAAAACCTATGGCTACACCTTC. It specifies CASSVPRDKTYGYTF. The chain joins TRBV6-4 to TRBJ1-2; the D gene is possibly TRBD1 (6 bases). The CDR3 spans 15 residues. Germline V gene sequence: CDR1 MRHNA, CDR2 SNTAGT. Trimming shortened V by 4 bases and J by 4 bases, and 16 bases separated the two germline ends.

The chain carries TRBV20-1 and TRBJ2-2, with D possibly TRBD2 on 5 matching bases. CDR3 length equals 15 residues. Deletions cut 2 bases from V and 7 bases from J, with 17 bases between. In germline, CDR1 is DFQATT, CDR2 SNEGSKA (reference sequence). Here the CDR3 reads CSARSSGKGIGELFF. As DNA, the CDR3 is TGCAGTGCTAGATCTTCGGGAAAAGGTATCGGGGAGCTGTTTTTT.

Here the CDR3 reads CASSISSTDTQYF. The CDR3 region has the DNA TGTGCCAGCAGTATCAGTAGCACAGATACGCAGTATTTT. This chain uses TRBV7-3 with TRBJ2-3; no clear D. Germline CDR1 and CDR2: SGHTA and FQGTGA. The CDR3 is made up of 13 amino acids. V lost 6 bases, J lost 0 bases, and 7 bases lay in between. Complete variable domain (other parts from reference TRBV7-3 and TRBJ2-3): GAGVSQTPSNKVTEKGKYVELRCDPISGHTALYWYRQSLGQGPEFLIYFQGTGAADDSGLPNDRFFAVRPEGSVSTLKIQRTERGDSAVYLCASSISSTDTQYFGPGTRLTVL.

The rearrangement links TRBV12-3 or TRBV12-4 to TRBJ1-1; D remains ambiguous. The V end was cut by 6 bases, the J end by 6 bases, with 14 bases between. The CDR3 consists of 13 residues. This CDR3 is CASSFDGFPEAFF. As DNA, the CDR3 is TGTGCCAGCAGCTTCGACGGATTCCCTGAAGCTTTCTTT.

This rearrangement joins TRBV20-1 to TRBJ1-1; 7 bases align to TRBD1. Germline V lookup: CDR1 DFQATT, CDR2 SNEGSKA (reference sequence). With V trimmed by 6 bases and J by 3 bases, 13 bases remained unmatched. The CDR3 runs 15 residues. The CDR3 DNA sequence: TGCAGTGCCCCGGGACAGCTTATTGGGGACACTGAAGCTTTCTTT. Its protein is CSAPGQLIGDTEAFF.

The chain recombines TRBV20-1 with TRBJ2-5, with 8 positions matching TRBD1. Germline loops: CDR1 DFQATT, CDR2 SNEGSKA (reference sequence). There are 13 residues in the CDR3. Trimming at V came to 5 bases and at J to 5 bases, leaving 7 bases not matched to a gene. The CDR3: CSAGGQGAETQYF. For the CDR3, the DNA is TGCAGTGCTGGAGGACAGGGAGCTGAGACCCAGTACTTC.

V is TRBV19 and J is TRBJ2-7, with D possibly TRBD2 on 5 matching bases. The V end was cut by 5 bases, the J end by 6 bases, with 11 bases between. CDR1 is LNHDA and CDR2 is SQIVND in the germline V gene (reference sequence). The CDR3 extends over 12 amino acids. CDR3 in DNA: TGTGCCAGTAGTTACGCAGGAGGCGAGCAGTACTTC. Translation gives CASSYAGGEQYF.

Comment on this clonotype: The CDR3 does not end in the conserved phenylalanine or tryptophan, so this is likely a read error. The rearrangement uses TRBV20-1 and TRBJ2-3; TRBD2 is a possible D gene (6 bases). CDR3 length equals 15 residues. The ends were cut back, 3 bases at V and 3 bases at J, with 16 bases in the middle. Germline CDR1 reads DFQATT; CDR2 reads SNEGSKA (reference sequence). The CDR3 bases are TGCAGTGCTAGGTCGCAGGTGGGGAGGACAGATACGCAGTATCTT. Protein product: CSARSQVGRTDTQYL.

In DNA form, the CDR3 reads TGTGCCAGCAGCCCAGATTCAGCATTCTATGGCTACACCTTC. Translation gives CASSPDSAFYGYTF. This chain uses TRBV6-1 with TRBJ1-2; no clear D. V shed 6 bases and J shed 4 bases, with 15 bases lying between them. CDR3 length: 14 residues. Germline V lookup: CDR1 MNHNS, CDR2 SASEGT.

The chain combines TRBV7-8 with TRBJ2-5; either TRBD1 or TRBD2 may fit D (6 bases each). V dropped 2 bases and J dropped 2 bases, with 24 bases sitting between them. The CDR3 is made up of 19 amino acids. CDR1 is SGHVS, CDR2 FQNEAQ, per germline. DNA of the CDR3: TGTGCCAGCAGCTTAAGTGTGGGGGGCGCGGCGGGTGGGCAAGAGACCCAGTACTTC. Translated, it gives CASSLSVGGAAGGQETQYF.

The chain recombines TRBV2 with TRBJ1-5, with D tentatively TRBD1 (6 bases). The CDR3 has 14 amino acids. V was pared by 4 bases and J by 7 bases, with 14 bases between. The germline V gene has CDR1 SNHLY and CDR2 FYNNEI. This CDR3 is CASSGRGRDQPQHF. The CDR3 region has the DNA TGTGCCAGCAGTGGCAGGGGTAGAGACCAGCCCCAGCATTTT. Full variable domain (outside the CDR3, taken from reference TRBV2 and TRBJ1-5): EPEVTQTPSHQVTQMGQEVILRCVPISNHLYFYWYRQILGQKVEFLVSFYNNEISEKSEIFDDQFSVERPDGSNFTLKIRSTKLEDSAMYFCASSGRGRDQPQHFGDGTRLSIL.

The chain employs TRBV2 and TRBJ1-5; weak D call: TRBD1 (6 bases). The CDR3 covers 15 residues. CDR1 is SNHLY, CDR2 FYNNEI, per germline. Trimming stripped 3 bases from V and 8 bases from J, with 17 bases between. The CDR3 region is CASSDPRSGVEPQHF. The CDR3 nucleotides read TGTGCCAGCAGTGATCCCCGGTCAGGGGTCGAGCCCCAGCATTTT.

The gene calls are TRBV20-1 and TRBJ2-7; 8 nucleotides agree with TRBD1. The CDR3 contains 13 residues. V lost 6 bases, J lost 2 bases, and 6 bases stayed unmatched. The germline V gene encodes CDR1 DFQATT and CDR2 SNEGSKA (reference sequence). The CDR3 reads CSARDRRTYEQYF. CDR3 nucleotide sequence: TGCAGTGCAAGGGACAGGCGGACCTACGAGCAGTACTTC.

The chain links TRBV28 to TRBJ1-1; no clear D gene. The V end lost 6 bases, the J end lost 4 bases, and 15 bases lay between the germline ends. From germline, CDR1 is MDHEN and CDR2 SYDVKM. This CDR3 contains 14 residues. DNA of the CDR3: TGTGCCAGCAGAACGCTTCGAGGGTTCACTGAAGCTTTCTTT. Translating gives CASRTLRGFTEAFF.

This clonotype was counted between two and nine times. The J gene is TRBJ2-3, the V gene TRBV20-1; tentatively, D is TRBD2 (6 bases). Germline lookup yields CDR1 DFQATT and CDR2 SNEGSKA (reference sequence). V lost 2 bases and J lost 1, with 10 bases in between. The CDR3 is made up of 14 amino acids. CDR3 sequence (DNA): TGCAGTGCTAGACTGTGGGAGGGCACAGATACGCAGTATTTT. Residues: CSARLWEGTDTQYF.

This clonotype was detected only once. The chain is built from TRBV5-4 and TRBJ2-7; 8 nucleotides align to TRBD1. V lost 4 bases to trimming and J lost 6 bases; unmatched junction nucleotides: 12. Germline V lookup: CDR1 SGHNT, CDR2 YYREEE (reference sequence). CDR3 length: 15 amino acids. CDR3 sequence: CASSQMGRGQGEQYF. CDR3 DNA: TGTGCCAGCAGCCAGATGGGCAGGGGGCAAGGCGAGCAGTACTTC.

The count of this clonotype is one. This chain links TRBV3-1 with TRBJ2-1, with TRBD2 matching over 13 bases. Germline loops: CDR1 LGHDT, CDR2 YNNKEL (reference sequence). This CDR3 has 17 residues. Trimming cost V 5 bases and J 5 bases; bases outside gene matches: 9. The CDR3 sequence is CASSTRTSGSINNEQFF. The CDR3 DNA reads TGTGCCAGCAGCACCCGGACTAGCGGGAGCATCAACAATGAGCAGTTCTTC.

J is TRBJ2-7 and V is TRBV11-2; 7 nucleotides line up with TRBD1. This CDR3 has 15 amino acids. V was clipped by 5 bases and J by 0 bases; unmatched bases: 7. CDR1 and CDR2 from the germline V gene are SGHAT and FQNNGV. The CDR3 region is CASSIHRGASYEQYF. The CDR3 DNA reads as TGTGCCAGCAGCATCCACAGGGGCGCCTCCTACGAGCAGTACTTC.

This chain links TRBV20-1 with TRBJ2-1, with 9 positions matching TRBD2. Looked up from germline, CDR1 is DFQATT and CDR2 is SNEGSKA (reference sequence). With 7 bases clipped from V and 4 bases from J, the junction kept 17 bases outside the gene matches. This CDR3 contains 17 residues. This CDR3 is CSVQSSRRREGYNEQFF. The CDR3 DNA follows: TGCAGTGTTCAGAGCAGCCGGCGGCGGGAGGGGTACAATGAGCAGTTCTTC.

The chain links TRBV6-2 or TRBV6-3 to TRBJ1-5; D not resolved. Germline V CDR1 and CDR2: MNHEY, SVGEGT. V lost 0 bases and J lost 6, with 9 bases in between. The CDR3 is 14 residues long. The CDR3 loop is CASSYSIDTQPQHF. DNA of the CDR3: TGTGCCAGCAGTTACTCGATAGACACTCAGCCCCAGCATTTT.

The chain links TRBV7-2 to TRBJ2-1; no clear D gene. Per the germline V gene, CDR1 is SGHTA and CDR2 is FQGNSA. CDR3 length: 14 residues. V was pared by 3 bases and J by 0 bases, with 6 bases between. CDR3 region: CASSFLNSYNEQFF. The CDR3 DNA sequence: TGTGCCAGCAGCTTTCTTAACTCCTACAATGAGCAGTTCTTC. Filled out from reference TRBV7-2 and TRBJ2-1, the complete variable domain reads GAGVSQSPSNKVTEKGKDVELRCDPISGHTALYWYRQSLGQGLEFLIYFQGNSAPDKSGLPSDRFSAERTGGSVSTLTIQRTQQEDSAVYLCASSFLNSYNEQFFGPGTRLTVL.

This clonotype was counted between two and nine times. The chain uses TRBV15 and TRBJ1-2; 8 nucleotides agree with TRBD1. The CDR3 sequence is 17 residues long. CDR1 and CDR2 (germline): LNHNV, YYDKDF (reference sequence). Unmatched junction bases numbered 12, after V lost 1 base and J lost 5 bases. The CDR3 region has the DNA TGTGCCACCAGCAGAGGAGGGATGGGACAGGACACATATGGCTACACCTTC. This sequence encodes CATSRGGMGQDTYGYTF.

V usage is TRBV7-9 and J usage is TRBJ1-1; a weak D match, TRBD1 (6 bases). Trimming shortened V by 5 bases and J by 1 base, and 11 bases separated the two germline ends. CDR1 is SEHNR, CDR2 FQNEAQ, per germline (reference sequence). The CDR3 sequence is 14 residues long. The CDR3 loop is CASSLTGKNTEAFF. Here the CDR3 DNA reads TGTGCCAGCAGCCTAACAGGGAAGAACACTGAAGCTTTCTTT.